These 23 T cell receptor beta chains came from one sample sequenced in a study of siplizumab effects on memory and regulatory T cells. The data were produced by immunoSEQ multiplex PCR, yet TCRdb's version contains in-frame clones alone and is incomplete. Among 90,000 to 95,000 clones listed, approximately 94% were seen once. The sequenced sample consisted of CD8+ T cells sorted from blood. These receptors were obtained from a human donor in good health.

The chain has TRBV15 and TRBJ2-7; the D gene is possibly TRBD2 (7 bases). V was cut by 4 bases and J by 2 bases, with 15 bases left in between. Per the germline V gene, CDR1 is LNHNV and CDR2 is YYDKDF (reference sequence). The CDR3 runs 15 residues. Written as DNA, the CDR3 is TGTGCCACCAGCACGGGGCGGGGGCCAGCCTACGAGCAGTACTTC. As protein: CATSTGRGPAYEQYF.

The chain links TRBV7-9 to TRBJ2-5; D is possibly TRBD2 (6 bases). Trimming removed 2 bases at V and 0 bases at J, with 7 bases between. Per the germline V gene, CDR1 is SEHNR and CDR2 is FQNEAQ (reference sequence). The CDR3 has 14 amino acids. The CDR3 sequence is CASSLRGNQETQYF. In DNA, the CDR3 is TGTGCCAGCAGCTTACGGGGGAACCAAGAGACCCAGTACTTC.

The rearrangement uses TRBV10-3 and TRBJ2-1; no clear D. V was trimmed by 0 bases and J by 0 bases, leaving 9 bases between them. The CDR3 covers 16 residues. CDR1 and CDR2 (germline): ENHRY, SYGVKD. The CDR3 region is CAISESGGSSYNEQFF. The DNA of the CDR3 is TGTGCCATCAGTGAGTCAGGCGGTAGCTCCTACAATGAGCAGTTCTTC.

The chain links TRBV6-1 to TRBJ1-4; maybe TRBD1 (5 bases). V was pared by 6 bases and J by 5 bases, with 16 bases between. In germline, CDR1 is MNHNS, CDR2 SASEGT. CDR3 length: 15 amino acids. The CDR3 region is CASSDIQGVNEKLFF. CDR3 in DNA: TGTGCCAGCAGCGACATCCAGGGTGTAAATGAAAAACTGTTTTTT.

CDR3 sequence (DNA): TGTGCCAGCAGCTTTTCCTACGAGCAGTACTTC. This gives the protein CASSFSYEQYF. J is TRBJ2-7 and V is TRBV5-4; no clear D gene. This CDR3 contains 11 residues. Trimming shortened V by 2 bases and J by 1 base, and 1 base separated the two germline ends. The germline V gene has CDR1 SGHNT and CDR2 YYREEE (reference sequence).

V usage is TRBV6-1 and J usage is TRBJ2-5; TRBD1 matches at 8 bases. The CDR3 totals 13 residues. Germline CDR1 reads MNHNS; CDR2 reads SASEGT. After removal of 10 bases from V and 7 bases from J, the junction contained 11 bases not matched to a gene. The CDR3 region is CAIPGQEFLTQYF. Here the CDR3 DNA reads TGTGCCATCCCGGGACAGGAGTTCCTGACCCAGTACTTC.

The V gene is TRBV5-6, the J gene TRBJ2-1; 11 nucleotides align to TRBD1. CDR3 length: 15 residues. Germline CDR1 SGHDT, CDR2 YYEEEE. The junction had 3 bases not matched to a gene; V was cut back by 5 bases and J by 2 bases. The CDR3 DNA reads as TGTGCCAGCAGTCGGGGACAGGGGGCCTACAATGAGCAGTTCTTC. It encodes CASSRGQGAYNEQFF. The entire variable domain, with the rest obtained from reference TRBV5-6 and TRBJ2-1, is as follows: DAGVTQSPTHLIKTRGQQVTLRCSPKSGHDTVSWYQQALGQGPQFIFQYYEEEERQRGNFPDRFSGHQFPNYSSELNVNALLLGDSALYLCASSRGQGAYNEQFFGPGTRLTVL.

The chain is built from TRBV10-1 and TRBJ2-3; 10 bases agree with TRBD2. After removal of 0 bases from V and 2 bases from J, the junction contained 5 bases not matched to a gene. The CDR3 is 17 amino acids. Per germline, CDR1 WNHNN and CDR2 SYGVQD (reference sequence). Written as DNA, the CDR3 is TGCGCCAGCAGTGAGTCGGGAGCGGGGGGGGCCACAGATACGCAGTATTTT. The encoded protein is CASSESGAGGATDTQYF.

The chain carries TRBV28 and TRBJ2-7; either TRBD1 or TRBD2 may fit D (6 bases each). V was clipped by 7 bases and J by 6 bases, with 16 bases between them. Looked up from germline, CDR1 is MDHEN and CDR2 is SYDVKM. CDR3 length: 13 residues. CDR3 bases: TGTGCCAGCATCCTCCGGGGGCAGGGCGAGCAGTACTTC. Protein: CASILRGQGEQYF.

The rearrangement links TRBV13 to TRBJ2-7, with 10 positions matching TRBD1. The CDR3 is made up of 14 amino acids. CDR1 and CDR2 from the germline V gene are PRHDT and FYEKMQ (reference sequence). V was pared by 5 bases and J by 3 bases, with 4 bases of the junction left unmatched. CDR3 DNA: TGTGCCAGCAGCCTCCGGGACAGGGGCTACGAGCAGTACTTC. This sequence encodes CASSLRDRGYEQYF.

The chain recombines TRBV27 with TRBJ2-2, with TRBD2 matching 9 bases. V dropped 4 bases and J dropped 3; count of bases not matched to a gene: 3. CDR1 MNHEY and CDR2 SMNVEV come from the germline V gene (reference sequence). The CDR3 loop spans 15 amino acids. DNA of the CDR3: TGTGCCAGCAGTTATCGCGGGGGGGACACCGGGGAGCTGTTTTTT. Protein product: CASSYRGGDTGELFF.

The chain joins TRBV4-1 to TRBJ1-1, with D uncertain. The CDR3 length is 14 residues. V was shortened by 4 bases and J by 4 bases, with 13 bases between the two germline ends. CDR1 MGHRA and CDR2 YSYEKL come from the germline V gene. CDR3 sequence reads: CASSLSRGGTEAFF. CDR3 nucleotides: TGCGCCAGCAGCCTTTCGCGAGGAGGCACTGAAGCTTTCTTT.

This chain links TRBV7-9 with TRBJ2-7, with TRBD1 matching 8 bases. CDR3 length: 11 residues. Germline lookup yields CDR1 SEHNR and CDR2 FQNEAQ (reference sequence). Trimming cost V 5 bases and J 9 bases; bases outside gene matches: 3. CDR3 loop: CASSPGGGQYF. CDR3 nucleotides: TGTGCCAGCAGCCCAGGGGGCGGGCAGTACTTC. Full variable domain (rest looked up from reference TRBV7-9 and TRBJ2-7): DTGVSQNPRHKITKRGQNVTFRCDPISEHNRLYWYRQTLGQGPEFLTYFQNEAQLEKSRLLSDRFSAERPKGSFSTLEIQRTEQGDSAMYLCASSPGGGQYFGPGTRLTVT.

This clone has only a few counts. V usage is TRBV15 and J usage is TRBJ1-5; TRBD1 matches 8 bases. Looked up from germline, CDR1 is LNHNV and CDR2 is YYDKDF (reference sequence). The J segment lost 7 bases and the V segment lost 4 bases, leaving 9 bases of the junction unmatched. This CDR3 is built from 15 residues. The CDR3 DNA is TGTGCCACCAGCATTGACAGGGGCGAACGGCAGCCCCAGCATTTT. Translating gives CATSIDRGERQPQHF.

V gene TRBV11-3 combines with J gene TRBJ2-7; maybe TRBD2 (6 bases). CDR1 SGHNT and CDR2 YENEEA come from the germline V gene. The V end lost 5 bases, the J end lost 2 bases, and 16 bases lay between the germline ends. The CDR3 runs to 15 residues. CDR3: CASSPEGRKTYEQYF. CDR3 DNA: TGTGCCAGCAGCCCGGAGGGACGGAAAACCTACGAGCAGTACTTC. The variable domain in full, completed from reference TRBV11-3 and TRBJ2-7, reads EAGVVQSPRYKIIEKKQPVAFWCNPISGHNTLYWYLQNLGQGPELLIRYENEEAVDDSQLPKDRFSAERLKGVDSTLKIQPAELGDSAVYLCASSPEGRKTYEQYFGPGTRLTVT.

This clone was counted only a few times. V usage is TRBV19 and J usage is TRBJ1-1; TRBD1 matches at 7 bases. The CDR3 has 16 amino acids. Germline V gives CDR1 LNHDA, CDR2 SQIVND (reference sequence). Unmatched junction bases numbered 4, after V lost 0 bases and J lost 0 bases. The CDR3 here is CASSIDRTGMNTEAFF. CDR3 nucleotides: TGTGCCAGTAGTATAGATCGGACAGGCATGAACACTGAAGCTTTCTTT.

V and J are TRBV29-1 and TRBJ1-2, with D possibly matching TRBD1 (5 bases). Trimming took 4 bases from V and 1 from J, leaving 7 bases between them. Germline CDR1 and CDR2: SQVTM and ANQGSEA. The CDR3 extends over 12 amino acids. The CDR3 here is CSVGGFNYGYTF. The CDR3 DNA reads as TGCAGCGTTGGGGGGTTTAACTATGGCTACACCTTC.

V usage is TRBV5-1 and J usage is TRBJ2-1; TRBD1 aligns across 10 bases. The germline gives CDR1 SGHRS, CDR2 YFSETQ. This CDR3 is built from 17 residues. V gave up 0 bases and J gave up 1 base; unmatched junction bases: 4. CDR3 nucleotides: TGCGCCAGCAGCTTGGGGACAGGGGGTGGGTCCTACAATGAGCAGTTCTTC. Its translation is CASSLGTGGGSYNEQFF.

The chain combines TRBV5-6 with TRBJ2-7; TRBD1 agrees at 8 bases. Unmatched junction bases numbered 7, after V lost 7 bases and J lost 1 base. This CDR3 has 14 residues. CDR1 is SGHDT, CDR2 YYEEEE, per germline. The CDR3 region is CASGQGAASYEQYF. The DNA of the CDR3 is TGTGCCAGCGGCCAGGGGGCCGCGTCCTACGAGCAGTACTTC.

J is TRBJ2-3 and V is TRBV7-9, with D perhaps matching TRBD1 (5 bases). The CDR3 totals 13 residues. Germline assignment: CDR1 SEHNR and CDR2 FQNEAQ (reference sequence). Trimming took 4 bases from V and 6 from J, leaving 11 bases between them. CDR3 nucleotide sequence: TGTGCCAGCAGCTCGGACATAAGGGATACGCAGTATTTT. The encoded protein is CASSSDIRDTQYF.

The V call is TRBV10-3, the J call TRBJ2-1, with TRBD2 matching over 8 bases. Germline assignment: CDR1 ENHRY and CDR2 SYGVKD. V lost 0 bases, J lost 5 bases, and 6 bases stayed unmatched. CDR3 length equals 16 residues. The CDR3 sequence is CAISESSGILDNEQFF. DNA for the CDR3: TGTGCCATCAGTGAGTCTAGCGGGATCCTCGACAATGAGCAGTTCTTC.

The chain is built from TRBV7-2 and TRBJ2-7; 11 bases fit TRBD1. CDR1 is SGHTA, CDR2 FQGNSA, per germline. V was pared by 3 bases and J by 8 bases, with 15 bases of the junction left unmatched. The CDR3 has 17 residues. CDR3 amino acids: CASSFSGQGASASKQYF. In DNA form, the CDR3 reads TGTGCCAGCAGCTTTTCCGGACAGGGGGCGTCAGCTAGCAAGCAGTACTTC.

In the case of this clone: The same CDR3 is also encoded by other DNA sequences in this sample. V gene TRBV19 combines with J gene TRBJ1-5; D is uncertain. This CDR3 is 12 amino acids long. Trimming shortened V by 3 bases and J by 2 bases, and 2 bases separated the two germline ends. CDR1 is LNHDA, CDR2 SQIVND, per germline (reference sequence). The CDR3 protein is CASSIGNQPQHF. Written as DNA, the CDR3 is TGTGCCAGTAGTATCGGCAATCAGCCCCAGCATTTT.